This T cell receptor beta chain was obtained from a study of patients and donors after allogeneic stem cell transplantation. This clonotype appeared a few times. With 8 bases removed from V and 0 bases from J, the gap between germline ends came to 7 bases. The CDR3 length is 12 residues. CDR1 is WSHSY and CDR2 is SAAADI in the germline V gene. A single record per CDR3 protein comes from TCRdb applying MiXCR to the RT-PCR reads. This table has more than 150,000 distinct CDR3 sequences, 24% appearing once. The chain links TRBV10-2 to TRBJ2-5; TRBD2 is a possible D gene (6 bases). The TCR was taken from a human donor who was either an allogeneic HSCT recipient or a stem cell or donor lymphocyte infusion donor (not recorded which). It is not recorded whose cells these are; they may come from a transplant donor. Input material: blood, either unsorted or a sorted T cell fraction (not recorded which). The CDR3 DNA follows: TGCGCCAGCTGGGGGGACCAAGAGACCCAGTACTTC. It encodes CASWGDQETQYF.